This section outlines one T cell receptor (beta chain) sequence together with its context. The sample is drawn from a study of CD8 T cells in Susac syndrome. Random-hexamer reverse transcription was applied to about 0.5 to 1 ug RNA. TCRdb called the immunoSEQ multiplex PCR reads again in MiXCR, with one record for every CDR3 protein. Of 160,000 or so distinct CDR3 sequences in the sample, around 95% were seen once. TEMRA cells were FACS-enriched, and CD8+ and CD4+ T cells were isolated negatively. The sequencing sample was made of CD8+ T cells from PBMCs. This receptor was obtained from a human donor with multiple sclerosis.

In DNA, the CDR3 is TGTGCCAGCAGCTTGGCCCCTCGAGGGGGCACAGAAGCTTTCTTT. This encodes CASSLAPRGGTEAFF. V gene TRBV27 combines with J gene TRBJ1-1, with TRBD1 identical over 7 bases. The V segment lost 6 bases and the J segment 8 bases; nucleotides outside the gene matches: 15. The CDR3 consists of 15 residues. CDR1 MNHEY and CDR2 SMNVEV come from the germline V gene (reference sequence).